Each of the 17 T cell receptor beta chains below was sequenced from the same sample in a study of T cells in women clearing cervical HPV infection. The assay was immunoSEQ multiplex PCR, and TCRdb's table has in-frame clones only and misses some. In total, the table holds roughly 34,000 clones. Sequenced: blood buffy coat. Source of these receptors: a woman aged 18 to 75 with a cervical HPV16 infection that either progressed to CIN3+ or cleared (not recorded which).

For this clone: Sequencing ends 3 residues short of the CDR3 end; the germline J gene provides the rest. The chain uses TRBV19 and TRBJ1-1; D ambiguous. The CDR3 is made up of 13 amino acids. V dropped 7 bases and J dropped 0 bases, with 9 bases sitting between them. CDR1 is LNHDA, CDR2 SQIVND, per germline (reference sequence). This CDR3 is CASNAGLNTEAFF. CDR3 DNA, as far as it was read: TGTGCCAGTAACGCGGGATTGAACACTGAA.

CDR3 residues: CASTGRGVTDTQYF. CDR3 DNA (partial): TGTGCCAGCACCGGGCGGGGGGTAACAGATACG. V is TRBV6-2 or TRBV6-3 and J is TRBJ2-3; TRBD2 agrees at 8 bases. The read terminates 3 residues before the CDR3 end, so the remaining end is supplied by the germline J gene. CDR1 and CDR2 from the germline V gene are MNHEY and SVGEGT. After removal of 7 bases from V and 3 bases from J, the junction contained 6 bases not matched to a gene. The CDR3 consists of 14 residues.

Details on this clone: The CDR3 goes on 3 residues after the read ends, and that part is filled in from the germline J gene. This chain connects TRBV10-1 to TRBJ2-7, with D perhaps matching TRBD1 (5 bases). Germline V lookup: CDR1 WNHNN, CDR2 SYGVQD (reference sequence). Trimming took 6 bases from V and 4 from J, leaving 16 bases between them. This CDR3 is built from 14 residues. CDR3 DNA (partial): TGCGCCAGCAGAAAGACAGAACAACCTTACGAG. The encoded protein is CASRKTEQPYE. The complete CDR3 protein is CASRKTEQPYEQYF.

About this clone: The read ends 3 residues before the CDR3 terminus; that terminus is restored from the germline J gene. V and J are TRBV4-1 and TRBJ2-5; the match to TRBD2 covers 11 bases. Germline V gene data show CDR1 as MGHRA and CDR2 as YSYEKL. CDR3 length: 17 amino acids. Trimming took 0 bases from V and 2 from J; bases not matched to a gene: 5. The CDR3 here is CASSQDVSGGVQETQYF. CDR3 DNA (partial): TGCGCCAGCAGCCAAGATGTTAGCGGGGGGGTACAAGAGACC.

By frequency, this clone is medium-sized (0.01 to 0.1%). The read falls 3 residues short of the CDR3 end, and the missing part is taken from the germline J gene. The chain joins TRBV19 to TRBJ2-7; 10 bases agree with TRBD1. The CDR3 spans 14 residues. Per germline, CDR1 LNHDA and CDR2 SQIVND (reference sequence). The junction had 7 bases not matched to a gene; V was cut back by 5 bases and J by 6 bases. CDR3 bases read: TGTGCCAGTAGTCTCCGGGACAGGGGTTTCGAG. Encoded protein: CASSLRDRGFE. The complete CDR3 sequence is CASSLRDRGFEQYF.

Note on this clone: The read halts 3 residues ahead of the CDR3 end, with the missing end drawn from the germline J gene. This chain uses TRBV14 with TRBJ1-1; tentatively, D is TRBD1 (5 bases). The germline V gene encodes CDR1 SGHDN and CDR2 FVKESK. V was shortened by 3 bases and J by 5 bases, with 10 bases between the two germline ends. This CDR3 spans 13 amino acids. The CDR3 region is CASSQGGWTEAFF. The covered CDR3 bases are TGTGCCAGCAGCCAGGGGGGTTGGACTGAA.

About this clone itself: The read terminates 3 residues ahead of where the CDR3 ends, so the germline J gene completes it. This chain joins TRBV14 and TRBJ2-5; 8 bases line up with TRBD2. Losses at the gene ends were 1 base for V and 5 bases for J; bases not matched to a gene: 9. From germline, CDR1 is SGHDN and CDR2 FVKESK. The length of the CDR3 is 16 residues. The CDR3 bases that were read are TGTGCCAGCAGCCAAGGTCGGCGGGGGGCTGTGGAGACC. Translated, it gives CASSQGRRGAVET. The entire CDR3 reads CASSQGRRGAVETQYF.

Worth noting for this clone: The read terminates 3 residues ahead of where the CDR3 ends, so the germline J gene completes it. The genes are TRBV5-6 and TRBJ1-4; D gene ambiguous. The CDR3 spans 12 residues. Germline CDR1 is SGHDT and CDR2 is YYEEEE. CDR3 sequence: CASSFGSAKLFF. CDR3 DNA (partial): TGTGCCAGCAGCTTCGGCAGCGCCAAA.

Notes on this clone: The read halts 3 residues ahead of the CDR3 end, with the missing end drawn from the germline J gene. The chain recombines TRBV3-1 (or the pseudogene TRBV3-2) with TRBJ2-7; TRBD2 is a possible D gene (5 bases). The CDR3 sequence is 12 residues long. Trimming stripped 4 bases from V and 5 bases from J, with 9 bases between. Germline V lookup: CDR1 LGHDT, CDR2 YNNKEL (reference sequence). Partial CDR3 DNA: TGTGCCAGCAGCCCCCAAGCGGACGAG. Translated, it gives CASSPQADE. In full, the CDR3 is CASSPQADEQYF.

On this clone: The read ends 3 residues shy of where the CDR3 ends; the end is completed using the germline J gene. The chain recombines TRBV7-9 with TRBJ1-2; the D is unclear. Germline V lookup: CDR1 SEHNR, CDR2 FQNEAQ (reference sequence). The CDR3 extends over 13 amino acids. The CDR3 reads CASSLMSSYDYTF. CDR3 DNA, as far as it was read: TGTGCCAGCAGCTTAATGAGCTCCTACGAC.

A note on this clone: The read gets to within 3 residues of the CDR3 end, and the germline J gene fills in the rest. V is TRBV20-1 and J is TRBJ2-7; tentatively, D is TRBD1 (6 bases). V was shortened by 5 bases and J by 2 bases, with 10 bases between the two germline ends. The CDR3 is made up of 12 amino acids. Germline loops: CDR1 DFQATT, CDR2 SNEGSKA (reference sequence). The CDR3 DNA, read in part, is TGCAGTGCTGGGGGCCGTCCCTACGAG. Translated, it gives CSAGGRPYE. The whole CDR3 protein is CSAGGRPYEQYF.

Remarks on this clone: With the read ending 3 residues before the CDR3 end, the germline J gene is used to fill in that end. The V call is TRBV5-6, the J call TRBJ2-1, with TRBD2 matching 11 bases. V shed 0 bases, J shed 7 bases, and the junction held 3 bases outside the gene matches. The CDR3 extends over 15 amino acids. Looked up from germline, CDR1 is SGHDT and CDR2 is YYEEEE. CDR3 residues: CASSLGLAGHNEQFF. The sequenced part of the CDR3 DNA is TGTGCCAGCAGCTTGGGACTAGCGGGGCATAATGAG.

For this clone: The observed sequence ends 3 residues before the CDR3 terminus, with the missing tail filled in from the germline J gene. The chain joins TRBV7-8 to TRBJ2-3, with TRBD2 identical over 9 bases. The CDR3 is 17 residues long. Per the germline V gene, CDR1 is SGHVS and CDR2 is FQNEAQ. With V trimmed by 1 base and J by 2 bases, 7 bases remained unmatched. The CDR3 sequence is CASSLDRGGGPTDTQYF. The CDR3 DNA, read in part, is TGTGCCAGCAGCTTAGATCGCGGGGGGGGTCCCACAGATACG.

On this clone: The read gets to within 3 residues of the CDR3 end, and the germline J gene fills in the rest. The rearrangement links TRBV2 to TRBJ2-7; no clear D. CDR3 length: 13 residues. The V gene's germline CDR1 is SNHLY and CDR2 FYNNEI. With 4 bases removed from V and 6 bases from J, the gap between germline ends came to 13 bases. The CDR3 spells CASSGVGQLEQYF. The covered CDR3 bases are TGTGCCAGCAGTGGGGTTGGGCAGCTCGAG.

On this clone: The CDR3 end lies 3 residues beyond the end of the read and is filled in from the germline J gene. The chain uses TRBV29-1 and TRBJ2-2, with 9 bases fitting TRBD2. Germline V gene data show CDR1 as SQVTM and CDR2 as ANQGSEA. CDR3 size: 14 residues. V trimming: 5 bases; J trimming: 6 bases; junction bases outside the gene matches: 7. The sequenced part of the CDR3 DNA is TGCAGCGTTCTTCGCGGGGGGGCTGCCGGGGAG. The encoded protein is CSVLRGGAAGE. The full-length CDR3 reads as CSVLRGGAAGELFF.

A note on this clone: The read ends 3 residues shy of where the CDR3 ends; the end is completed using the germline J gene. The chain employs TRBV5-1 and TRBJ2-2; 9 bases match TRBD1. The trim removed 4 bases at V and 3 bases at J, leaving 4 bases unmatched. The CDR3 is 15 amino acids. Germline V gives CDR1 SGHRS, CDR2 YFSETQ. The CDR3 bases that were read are TGCGCCAGCAGCGTAGACAGGGGGGACACCGGGGAG. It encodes CASSVDRGDTGE. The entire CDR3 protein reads CASSVDRGDTGELFF. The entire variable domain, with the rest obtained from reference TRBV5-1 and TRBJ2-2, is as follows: KAGVTQTPRYLIKTRGQQVTLSCSPISGHRSVSWYQQTPGQGLQFLFEYFSETQRNKGNFPGRFSGRQFSNSRSEMNVSTLELGDSALYLCASSVDRGDTGELFFGEGSRLTVL.

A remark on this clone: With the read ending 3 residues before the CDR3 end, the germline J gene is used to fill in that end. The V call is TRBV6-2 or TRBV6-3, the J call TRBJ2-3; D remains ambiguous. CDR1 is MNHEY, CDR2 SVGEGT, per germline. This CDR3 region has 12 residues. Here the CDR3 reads CASSSRSFAQYF. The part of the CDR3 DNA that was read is TGTGCCAGCAGTTCTCGGTCGTTTGCG.